This T cell receptor (beta chain) is drawn from a study of CD8 T cells in ankylosing spondylitis. Study-wide results and limits: It appeared that ankylosing spondylitis blood was characterized by a TCR beta motif of several highly homologous variants.

This CDR3 comprises 14 residues. Deletions cut 1 base from V and 1 base from J, with 7 bases between. As concerns this clonotype: Antigen specificity is unknown.

TCRdb re-analysed the 5' RACE reads in MiXCR, keeping a single row per CDR3 protein. The sample includes about 400,000 distinct CDR3 sequences, 20% to 25% of them seen just once. Sequenced: blood, either unsorted or a sorted T cell fraction (not recorded which). The receptor was derived from a male donor with ankylosing spondylitis or in good health (not recorded which). This sequence joins TRBV12-3 or TRBV12-4 and TRBJ2-5; D not certain. The CDR3 loop is CASSLVRVQETQYF. Here the CDR3 DNA reads TGTGCCAGCAGTTTAGTAAGGGTCCAAGAGACCCAGTACTTC.